This T cell receptor beta chain was documented in a study of Tregs in tolerant kidney transplant recipients (dated by TCRdb to between 2017 and 2020). Study-level background: Related donors were used in the transplants with nonmyeloablative bone marrow transplantation, and mixed chimerism was transient in the human trials. Before combined kidney and bone marrow transplantation, this study identified donor-specific regulatory T cells using TCRbeta sequencing and then followed those same cells after transplant.

The CDR3 covers 15 residues, taking in both the cysteine and the phenylalanine. The entry retains the CDR3 DNA only, 45 bases that are in frame from base 1. V was cut back by 3 bases and J by 4 bases, leaving a gap of 14 bases between them. Based on the germline V gene, the CDR1 and CDR2 sequences are MGHDK and SYGVNS. Overall study outcomes, separate from this receptor: Although technical replication error seemed to be minimal, the question of biological reproducibility was not addressed directly. In tolerant patients, donor-specific Tregs expanded more than Tregs overall, which suggests antigen-driven rather than nonspecific expansion. The most biologically relevant and donor-specific TCRbeta repertoire appeared to be identified by expanding Tregs with activated donor B cells. Because the study included only a small number of patients, the results must be confirmed in larger populations and under other immunosuppression protocols. Because the PCR primers were changed over time for some patients, nucleotide-level comparison could not be performed across the samples from those patients.

The time point label, read with the paper, signifies: blood sample drawn before combined kidney and bone marrow transplant. Unstimulated Tregs (CD4+CD25+CD127-), CD4+ non-Tregs (CD4+CD25-), CD4 and CD8 cells were FACS-sorted from thawed PBMCs. Patients were a few combined kidney and bone marrow transplant recipients from the ITN036ST trial, and only these trial subjects had samples available. Healthy control blood was processed to PBMCs with a Ficoll density gradient and then cryopreserved, whereas patient PBMCs were collected both before and after transplant. As concerns this clone: Its antigen specificity is not known. Base qualities are not at hand, and no much larger clone is one base apart.

Genomic DNA was extracted from sorted cells with the QIAGEN DNeasy Blood and Tissue Kit for TCRbeta CDR3 sequencing. High-throughput TCRbeta CDR3 sequencing was carried out commercially through immunoSEQ, with PCR amplification with bias correction and internal controls included. From the authors' description of their analysis: Unique productive TCRbeta sequences were defined by CDR3 nucleotide sequence when primers matched and otherwise by CDR3 amino acid sequence together with Vbeta and Jbeta genes. To correct for sorting error, sequences found in more than one sorted population at a frequency ratio of 2:1 or less were discarded, and the remaining shared sequences were assigned to the population with the higher frequency. Donor-reactive sequences were defined as at least 5-fold expanded in CFSE-low cells versus unstimulated cells, with frequency of at least 0.01% in CFSE-low cells. Jensen-Shannon divergence calculated on the top 100 TCRbeta sequences ranked by frequency was used to measure repertoire divergence. When a sample had multiple sequencing runs, each run was corrected for sorting error separately and the runs were then pooled. TCRdb limited this immuneACCESS table to in-frame rearrangements with V and J called. A share of clones is missing; checked studies link under half to unresolved V genes, and the rest is unexplained. D and trimming were read from the DNA, whereas the V and J calls and clone size are those reported in that table. The sample table lists about 66,000 clones, over 85% of them with a count of one. Together, the top ten hold approximately 11% of the sample.

This sequence originates from a human donor who received a combined kidney and bone marrow transplant. The chain couples TRBV25-1 to TRBJ2-3, with no reliable assignment of the D segment. The sequences come from CD8+ T cells from blood, collected before the transplant. The bases are TGTGCCAGCAGTGACCCCCCTTTGGGCCCAGATACGCAGTATTTT. Translated, it reads CASSDPPLGPDTQYF. Where the CDR3 stops, the reference TRBV25-1 and TRBJ2-3 genes take over; the full variable domain is EADIYQTPRYLVIGTGKKITLECSQTMGHDKMYWYQQDPGMELHLIHYSYGVNSTEKGDLSSESTVSRIRTEHFPLTLESARPSHTSQYLCASSDPPLGPDTQYFGPGTRLTVL.